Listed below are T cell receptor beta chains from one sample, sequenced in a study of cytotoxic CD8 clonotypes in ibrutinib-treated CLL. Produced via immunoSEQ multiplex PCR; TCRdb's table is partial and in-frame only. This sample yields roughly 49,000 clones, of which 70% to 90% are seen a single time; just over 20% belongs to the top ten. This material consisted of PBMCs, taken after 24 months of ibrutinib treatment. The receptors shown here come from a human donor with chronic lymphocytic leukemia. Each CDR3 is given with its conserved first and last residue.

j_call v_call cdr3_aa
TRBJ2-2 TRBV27 CASSSLGFPGQGADGNTGELFF
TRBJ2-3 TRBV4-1 CASSPRTFRKSTDTQYF
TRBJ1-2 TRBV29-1 CSVQSGYTF
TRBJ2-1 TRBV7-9 CASSLGTSADNEQFF
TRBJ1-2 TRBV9 CASSARAENYGYTF
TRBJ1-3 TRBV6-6 CASSYLTDGNTIYF
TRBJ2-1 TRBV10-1 CASSEYGQGFNNEQFF
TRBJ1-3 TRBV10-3 CAIMGADSGNTIYF
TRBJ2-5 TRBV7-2 CASSAGLAGWRQETQYF
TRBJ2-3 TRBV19 CASSMELAGGFSRTDTQYF
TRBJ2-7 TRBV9 CASSVGAEPYEQYF
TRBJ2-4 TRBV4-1 CASSQGLAGGSKNIQYF
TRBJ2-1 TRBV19 CASSIGGVGYNEQFF
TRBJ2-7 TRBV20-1 CSAADRDEQYF
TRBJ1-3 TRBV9 CASSSGSGNSGNTIYF
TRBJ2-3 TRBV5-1 CASSLAGSGSGDTQYF
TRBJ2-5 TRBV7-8 CASSLARRDYQETQYF
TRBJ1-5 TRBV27 CASSLEGLGNQPQHF
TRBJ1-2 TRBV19 CASKGQGANGYTF
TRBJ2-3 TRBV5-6 CASTLPGPSTDTQYF
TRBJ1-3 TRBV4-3 CASSRGLSSGNTIYF
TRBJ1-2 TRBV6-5 CASSHRDNYGYTF
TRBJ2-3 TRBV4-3 CASSQARRSTDTQYF
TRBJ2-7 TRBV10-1 CASSEGGSSYEQYF
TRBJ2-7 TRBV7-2 CASTRDVYEQYF
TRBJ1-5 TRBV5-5 CASSHFEDRRNQPQHF
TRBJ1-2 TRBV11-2 CASSLGGYGYTF
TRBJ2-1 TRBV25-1 CASRQTGWANEQFF
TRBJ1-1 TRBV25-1 CASSEPGQTEAFF
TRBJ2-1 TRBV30 CAWRAPGVTASGNNEQFF
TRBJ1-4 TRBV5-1 CASSLASGKSEKLFF
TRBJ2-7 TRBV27 CASSLTSGSSYEQYF
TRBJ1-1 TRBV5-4 CASRLRGSATEAFF
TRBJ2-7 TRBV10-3 CAISESLQTYEQYF
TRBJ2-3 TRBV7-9 CASSPPRGSTDTQYF
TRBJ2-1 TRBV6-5 CASSNVAGIDNEQFF
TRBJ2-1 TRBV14 CASSQDRGEQFF
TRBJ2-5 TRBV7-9 CASSLLTSGTGGQETQYF
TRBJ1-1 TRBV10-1 CASRTNLNTEAFF
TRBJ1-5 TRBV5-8 CASSGNMGHSNQPQHF